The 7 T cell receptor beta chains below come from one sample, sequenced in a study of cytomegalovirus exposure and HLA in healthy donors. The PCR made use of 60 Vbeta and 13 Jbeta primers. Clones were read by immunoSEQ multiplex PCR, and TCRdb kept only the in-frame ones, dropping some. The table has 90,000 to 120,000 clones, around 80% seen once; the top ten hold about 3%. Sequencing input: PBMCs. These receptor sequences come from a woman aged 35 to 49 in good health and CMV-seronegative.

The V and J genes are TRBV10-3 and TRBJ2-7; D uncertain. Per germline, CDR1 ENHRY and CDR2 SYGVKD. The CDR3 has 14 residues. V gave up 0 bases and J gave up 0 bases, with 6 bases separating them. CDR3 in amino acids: CAISESPISYEQYF. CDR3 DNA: TGTGCCATCAGTGAGTCCCCTATCTCCTACGAGCAGTACTTC.

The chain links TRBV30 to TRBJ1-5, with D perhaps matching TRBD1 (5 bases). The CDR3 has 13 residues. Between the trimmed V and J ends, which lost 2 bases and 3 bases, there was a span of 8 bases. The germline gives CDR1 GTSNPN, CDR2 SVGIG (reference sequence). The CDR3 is CAWSNGANQPQHF. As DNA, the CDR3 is TGTGCCTGGAGTAATGGGGCCAATCAGCCCCAGCATTTT. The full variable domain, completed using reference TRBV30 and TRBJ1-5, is SQTIHQWPATLVQPVGSPLSLECTVEGTSNPNLYWYRQAAGRGLQLLFYSVGIGQISSEVPQNLSASRPQDRQFILSSKKLLLSDSGFYLCAWSNGANQPQHFGDGTRLSIL.

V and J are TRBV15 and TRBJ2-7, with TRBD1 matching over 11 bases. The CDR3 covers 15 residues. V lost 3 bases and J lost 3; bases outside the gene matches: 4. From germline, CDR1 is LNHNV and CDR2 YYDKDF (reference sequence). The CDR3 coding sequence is TGTGCCACCAGCAGGGGGACAGGGGGAAACTACGAGCAGTACTTC. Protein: CATSRGTGGNYEQYF.

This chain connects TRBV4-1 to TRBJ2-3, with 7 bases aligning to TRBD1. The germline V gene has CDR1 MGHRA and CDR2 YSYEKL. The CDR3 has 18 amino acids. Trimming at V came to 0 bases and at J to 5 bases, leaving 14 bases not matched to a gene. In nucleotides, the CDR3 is TGCGCCAGCAGCCAAGAGGGTCAGGGGGTAGGTGCAGGAGATACGCAGTATTTT. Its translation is CASSQEGQGVGAGDTQYF.

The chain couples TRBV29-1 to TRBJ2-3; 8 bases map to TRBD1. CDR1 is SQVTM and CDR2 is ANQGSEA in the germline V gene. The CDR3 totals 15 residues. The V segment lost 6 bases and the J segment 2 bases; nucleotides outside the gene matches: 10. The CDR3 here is CSVHRTGSDTDTQYF. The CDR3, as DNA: TGCAGCGTCCATCGGACAGGGAGTGACACAGATACGCAGTATTTT.

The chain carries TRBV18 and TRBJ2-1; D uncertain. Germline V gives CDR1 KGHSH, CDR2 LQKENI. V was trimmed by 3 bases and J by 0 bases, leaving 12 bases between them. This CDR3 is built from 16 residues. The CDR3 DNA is TGTGCCAGCTCACCCAAGCCCCTCGGCTCCTACAATGAGCAGTTCTTC. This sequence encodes CASSPKPLGSYNEQFF.

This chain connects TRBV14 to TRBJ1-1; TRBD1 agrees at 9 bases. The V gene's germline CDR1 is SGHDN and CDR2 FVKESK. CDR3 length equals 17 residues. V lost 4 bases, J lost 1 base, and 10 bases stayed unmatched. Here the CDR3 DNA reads TGTGCCAGCAGCCCGACCGCTTACAGGGGGCAGAACACTGAAGCTTTCTTT. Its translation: CASSPTAYRGQNTEAFF.